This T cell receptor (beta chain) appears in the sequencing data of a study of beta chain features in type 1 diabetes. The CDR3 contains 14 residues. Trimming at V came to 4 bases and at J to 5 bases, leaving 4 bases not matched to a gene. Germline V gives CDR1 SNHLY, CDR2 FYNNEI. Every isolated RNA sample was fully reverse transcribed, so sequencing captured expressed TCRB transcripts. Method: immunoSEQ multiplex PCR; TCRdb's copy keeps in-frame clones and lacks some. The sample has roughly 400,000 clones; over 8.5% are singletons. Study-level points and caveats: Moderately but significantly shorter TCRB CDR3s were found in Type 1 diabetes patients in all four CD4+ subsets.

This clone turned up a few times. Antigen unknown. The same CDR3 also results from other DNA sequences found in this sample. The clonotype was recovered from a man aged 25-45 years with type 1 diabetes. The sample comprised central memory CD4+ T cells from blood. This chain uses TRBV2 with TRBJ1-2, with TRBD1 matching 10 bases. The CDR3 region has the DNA TGTGCCAGCAGTGGGACAGGGGGTAATTATGGCTACACCTTC. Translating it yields CASSGTGGNYGYTF.